The clone carrying this TCR beta chain has just a few counts. The sample is drawn from a study of control samples from healthy donors and cancer patients. The table came from immunoSEQ multiplex PCR; TCRdb's copy has only in-frame clones and leaves some out. This table has 350,000 to 450,000 clones, 90% appearing once. Sequenced sample: PBMCs. The TCR originated in a man aged 40-49 years with head and neck cancer.

CDR3 sequence (DNA): TGTGCCAGTAGCGTGGGCTCGGGGTCACCCCTCCACTTT. Amino acids: CASSVGSGSPLHF. The gene calls are TRBV19 and TRBJ1-6, with D unclear. V was clipped by 6 bases and J by 10 bases, with 13 bases between them. This CDR3 has 13 amino acids. Looked up from germline, CDR1 is LNHDA and CDR2 is SQIVND (reference sequence).